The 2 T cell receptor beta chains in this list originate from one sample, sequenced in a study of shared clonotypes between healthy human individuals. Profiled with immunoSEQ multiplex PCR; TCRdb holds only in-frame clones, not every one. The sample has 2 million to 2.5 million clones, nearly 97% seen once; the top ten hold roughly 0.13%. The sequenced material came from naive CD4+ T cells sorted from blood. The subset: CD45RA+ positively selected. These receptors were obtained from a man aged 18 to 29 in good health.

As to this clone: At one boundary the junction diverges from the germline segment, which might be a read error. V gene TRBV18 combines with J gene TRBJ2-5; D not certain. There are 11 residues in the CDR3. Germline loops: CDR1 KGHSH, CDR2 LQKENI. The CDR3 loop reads CASSRQGTQYF. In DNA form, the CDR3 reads TGTGCCAGCTCGCGGCAAGGGACCCAGTACTTC.

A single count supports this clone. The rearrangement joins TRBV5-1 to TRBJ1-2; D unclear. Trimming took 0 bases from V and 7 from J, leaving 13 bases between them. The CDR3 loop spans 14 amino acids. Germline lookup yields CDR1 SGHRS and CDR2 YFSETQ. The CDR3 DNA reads TGCGCCAGCAGCTTGGGGCTGGGTACGGTTGGCTACACCTTC. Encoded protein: CASSLGLGTVGYTF. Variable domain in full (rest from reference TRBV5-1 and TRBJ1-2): KAGVTQTPRYLIKTRGQQVTLSCSPISGHRSVSWYQQTPGQGLQFLFEYFSETQRNKGNFPGRFSGRQFSNSRSEMNVSTLELGDSALYLCASSLGLGTVGYTFGSGTRLTVV.